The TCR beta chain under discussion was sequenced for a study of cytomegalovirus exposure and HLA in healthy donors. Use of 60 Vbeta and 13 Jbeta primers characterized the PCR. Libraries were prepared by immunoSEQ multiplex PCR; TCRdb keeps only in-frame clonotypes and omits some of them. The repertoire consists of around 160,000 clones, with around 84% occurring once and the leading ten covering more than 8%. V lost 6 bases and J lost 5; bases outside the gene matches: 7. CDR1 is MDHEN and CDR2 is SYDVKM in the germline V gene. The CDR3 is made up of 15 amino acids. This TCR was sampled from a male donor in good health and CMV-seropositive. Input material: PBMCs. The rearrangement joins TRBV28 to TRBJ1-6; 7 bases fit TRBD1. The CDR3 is CASRDWTGDNSPLHF. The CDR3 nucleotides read TGTGCCAGCAGAGATTGGACAGGTGATAATTCACCCCTCCACTTT. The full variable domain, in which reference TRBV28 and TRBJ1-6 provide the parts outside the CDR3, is DVKVTQSSRYLVKRTGEKVFLECVQDMDHENMFWYRQDPGLGLRLIYFSYDVKMKEKGDIPEGYSVSREKKERFSLILESASTNQTSMYLCASRDWTGDNSPLHFGNGTRLTVT.